The 14 T cell receptor beta chains below come from one sample, sequenced in a study of T cells in Graves' hyperthyroidism and ophthalmopathy. Amplified regions were TCR beta CDR3 sequences from RNA transcripts. Researchers ran a first-round RT-PCR on the TCR CDR3 using the HTBI primer set. TCRdb reanalysed the multiplex PCR reads using MiXCR and keeps one entry per CDR3 protein. The table includes hundreds of thousands of distinct CDR3 sequences, over 35% detected once. The sample consisted of blood. The receptors derive from a man between 18 and 29 years old with Graves' hyperthyroidism.

The chain joins TRBV7-2 to TRBJ2-7, with 7 bases that match TRBD2. V shed 0 bases and J 3 bases; nucleotides not matched to a gene: 5. Germline CDR1 is SGHTA and CDR2 is FQGNSA. The length of the CDR3 is 15 residues. The CDR3 reads CASSLAAGAYYEQYF. The CDR3 bases are TGTGCCAGCAGCTTAGCGGCGGGAGCGTACTACGAGCAGTACTTC. Based on the CDR3 plus reference TRBV7-2 and TRBJ2-7, the full variable domain is GAGVSQSPSNKVTEKGKDVELRCDPISGHTALYWYRQSLGQGLEFLIYFQGNSAPDKSGLPSDRFSAERTGGSVSTLTIQRTQQEDSAVYLCASSLAAGAYYEQYFGPGTRLTVT.

The rearrangement joins TRBV7-2 to TRBJ1-4; D gene uncertain. In germline, CDR1 is SGHTA, CDR2 FQGNSA. V was clipped by 4 bases and J by 11 bases, with 20 bases between them. The CDR3 runs to 15 residues. CDR3 sequence: CASSSYPRPPMKLFF. The CDR3 DNA reads TGTGCCAGCAGCTCCTACCCCAGACCCCCGATGAAACTGTTTTTT.

This clonotype was picked up a small number of times. The gene calls are TRBV20-1 and TRBJ2-7; D is unresolved. The CDR3 covers 16 residues. Trimming took 1 base from V and 3 from J, leaving 19 bases between them. Germline V gene sequence: CDR1 DFQATT, CDR2 SNEGSKA (reference sequence). Here the CDR3 DNA reads TGCAGTGCTAGAGGCGGTGGTCAGAGCACGATCTACGAGCAGTACTTC. This gives the protein CSARGGGQSTIYEQYF.

The chain employs TRBV29-1 and TRBJ1-2, with D tentatively TRBD1 (5 bases). V was clipped by 6 bases and J by 12 bases, with 11 bases between them. Germline CDR1 and CDR2: SQVTM and ANQGSEA. CDR3 length: 9 amino acids. Written as DNA, the CDR3 is TGCAGCGTCGGGACCCGTCACACCTTC. Residues: CSVGTRHTF.

The rearrangement joins TRBV9 to TRBJ1-3; TRBD1 is a possible D gene (6 bases). The CDR3 contains 18 residues. Trimming shortened V by 3 bases and J by 1 base, and 20 bases separated the two germline ends. The germline gives CDR1 SGDLS, CDR2 YYNGEE. The CDR3 reads CASSGVKTGRFSGNTIYF. In DNA, the CDR3 is TGTGCCAGCAGCGGGGTGAAAACAGGGCGGTTTTCTGGAAACACCATATATTTT.

This chain uses TRBV10-3 with TRBJ1-1; 7 bases map to TRBD1. V lost 3 bases and J lost 9; bases outside the gene matches: 4. Germline assignment: CDR1 ENHRY and CDR2 SYGVKD. The CDR3 runs 12 residues. The CDR3 loop reads CAISEMGQQAFF. In nucleotides, the CDR3 is TGTGCCATCAGTGAAATGGGACAGCAAGCTTTCTTT.

This clonotype appeared a few times. The rearrangement uses TRBV6-6 and TRBJ2-5, with 9 bases aligning to TRBD1. The CDR3 totals 17 residues. V was clipped by 2 bases and J by 0 bases; unmatched bases: 7. Germline lookup yields CDR1 MNHNY and CDR2 SVGAGI (reference sequence). This chain's CDR3 is CASSYAGRTGDQETQYF. The CDR3 DNA reads TGTGCCAGCAGTTACGCCGGTCGGACAGGGGACCAAGAGACCCAGTACTTC.

This chain uses TRBV5-4 with TRBJ1-2, with 7 bases aligning to TRBD1. The J segment lost 4 bases and the V segment lost 3 bases, leaving 9 bases of the junction unmatched. Germline loops: CDR1 SGHNT, CDR2 YYREEE (reference sequence). The CDR3 has 15 residues. Here the CDR3 reads CASSSPDRISYGYTF. CDR3 coding DNA: TGTGCCAGCAGCTCCCCGGACAGGATCTCCTATGGCTACACCTTC.

This rearrangement joins TRBV20-1 to TRBJ2-7, with D tentatively TRBD2 (6 bases). The V gene lost 3 bases and the J gene lost 2 bases, with 14 bases spanning the gap. Germline CDR1 DFQATT, CDR2 SNEGSKA (reference sequence). This CDR3 contains 14 residues. Here the CDR3 reads CSAREGLKPYEQYF. As DNA, the CDR3 is TGCAGTGCTAGGGAGGGGCTCAAGCCCTACGAGCAGTACTTC.

This clonotype has ten or more counts. The chain links TRBV29-1 to TRBJ2-7, with D perhaps TRBD1 or TRBD2 (5 bases each). The germline V gene encodes CDR1 SQVTM and CDR2 ANQGSEA. This CDR3 comprises 11 residues. Between the trimmed V and J ends, which lost 8 bases and 6 bases, there was a span of 14 bases. The DNA for the CDR3 is TGCAGCTCAGCCGTCGGGGCCGAGCAGTACTTC. As protein: CSSAVGAEQYF.

The CDR3 nucleotides read TGCAGTGCTAGGGACAGGCGGCGCGGTACTAATGAAAAACTGTTTTTT. Encoded protein: CSARDRRRGTNEKLFF. V usage is TRBV20-1 and J usage is TRBJ1-4; 7 bases match TRBD1. The germline CDR1 and CDR2 sequences are DFQATT and SNEGSKA (reference sequence). With V trimmed by 3 bases and J by 2 bases, 9 bases remained unmatched. The CDR3 has 16 amino acids.

This clonotype has just a few counts. The rearrangement joins TRBV29-1 to TRBJ2-2, with D tentatively TRBD1 or TRBD2 (5 bases each). The CDR3 consists of 17 residues. CDR1 is SQVTM, CDR2 ANQGSEA, per germline. V lost 2 bases and J lost 2, with 18 bases in between. The CDR3 coding sequence is TGCAGCGTTGAAAGGTGGGATGGGACCGCCAACACCGGGGAGCTGTTTTTT. It specifies CSVERWDGTANTGELFF.

This chain uses TRBV19 with TRBJ2-7; perhaps TRBD2 as D (6 bases). Germline V CDR1 and CDR2: LNHDA, SQIVND (reference sequence). V was pared by 8 bases and J by 0 bases, with 14 bases between. The CDR3 consists of 14 residues. CDR3 nucleotides: TGTGCCAGTGCCGTAGCGGACCTCTCCTACGAGCAGTACTTC. Protein: CASAVADLSYEQYF.

This clonotype was observed many times. V gene TRBV7-9 combines with J gene TRBJ1-3; TRBD1 matches 7 bases. CDR1 is SEHNR and CDR2 is FQNEAQ in the germline V gene (reference sequence). The CDR3 is made up of 14 amino acids. V lost 5 bases, J lost 6 bases, and 7 bases stayed unmatched. The CDR3 is CASSQDRRPNTIYF. The CDR3, as DNA: TGTGCCAGCAGCCAGGACAGGCGTCCAAACACCATATATTTT.